This T cell receptor (beta chain) was observed in a study of blood T cell repertoires in COVID-19. Study as a whole: COVID-19 samples, acute and convalescent, were from the United States, Italy and Spain. Sample material is recorded as cDNA or gDNA derived from T cells, B-cell-depleted T cells, or PBMCs.

Study processing details: Amplification of reference gene primers was used by the study to estimate nucleated cell counts. TCRdb's copy holds only in-frame clones and misses some; the assay was immunoSEQ multiplex PCR. V and J calls and clone size follow that table, whereas D and trimming were derived from the DNA. Of about 100,000 clones in the sample, 85% were seen once. The CDR3 loop spans 16 amino acids. Germline lookup yields CDR1 MNHNY and CDR2 SVGAGI (reference sequence). Deletions cut 5 bases from V and 0 bases from J, with 14 bases between. What was sequenced was peripheral blood. The chain uses TRBV6-6 and TRBJ2-1; D gene ambiguous. This receptor was obtained from a man between 45 and 60 years old with active or convalescent COVID-19. This CDR3 reads CASSNQRRSSYNEQFF. The CDR3, as DNA: TGTGCCAGCAGTAACCAGCGCCGCAGCTCCTACAATGAGCAGTTCTTC.